These 10 T cell receptor beta chains came from one sample sequenced in a study of T cells in localized non-small cell lung cancer. TCRdb keeps only in-frame clones here, not all; method: immunoSEQ multiplex PCR. The table lists more than 2,000 clones, approximately 20% of them singletons. Sequencing used lung tumor tissue, obtained before any cancer treatment. These TCRs come from a man between 40 and 69 years old with stage I squamous cell lung carcinoma.

The chain recombines TRBV11-3 with TRBJ2-3; tentatively, D is TRBD1 or TRBD2 (5 bases each). CDR1 is SGHNT, CDR2 YENEEA, per germline. Trimming left V 5 bases short and J 2 bases short, with 14 bases between. CDR3 length: 15 residues. The CDR3 nucleotides read TGTGCCAGCAGCGGGACCGGACTTTCCACAGATACGCAGTATTTT. It codes for CASSGTGLSTDTQYF.

This clone is categorized as medium-sized. The chain is built from TRBV11-3 and TRBJ1-5, with D possibly being TRBD1 (5 bases). The CDR3 runs 15 residues. The germline V and J ends were trimmed by 5 bases and 2 bases, with 13 bases remaining between them. Germline-derived CDR1 and CDR2 are SGHNT and YENEEA. The CDR3 loop is CASSQGPHGNQPQHF. The CDR3 DNA follows: TGTGCCAGCAGCCAGGGACCGCATGGCAATCAGCCCCAGCATTTT.

By its share, this clone is medium-sized. This rearrangement joins TRBV6-8 to TRBJ2-1, with D perhaps matching TRBD1 (6 bases). V was trimmed by 10 bases and J by 10 bases, leaving 26 bases between them. In germline, CDR1 is MNHGY, CDR2 SAAAGT. CDR3 length equals 15 residues. CDR3: CAISPDRDRRSEQFF. In nucleotides, the CDR3 is TGTGCCATCAGCCCGGACAGAGATCGACGATCGGAGCAGTTCTTC.

This rearrangement joins TRBV29-1 to TRBJ2-7; D possibly corresponds to TRBD2 (5 bases). CDR3 length equals 12 residues. Trimming pared 4 bases from V and 2 bases from J, leaving 9 bases between. Germline V gives CDR1 SQVTM, CDR2 ANQGSEA. The DNA of the CDR3 is TGCAGCGTTGCGGCGGGTACCTACGAGCAGTACTTC. It is translated as CSVAAGTYEQYF.

This clone is termed medium-sized. The chain uses TRBV11-3 and TRBJ1-1, with D perhaps matching TRBD1 (6 bases). This CDR3 has 14 amino acids. The V and J ends lost 6 bases and 0 bases respectively, with 11 bases between them. Germline lookup yields CDR1 SGHNT and CDR2 YENEEA. CDR3 sequence: CASSGGHLNTEAFF. The CDR3 nucleotides read TGTGCCAGCAGTGGGGGACATTTGAACACTGAAGCTTTCTTT.

This clone is medium-sized by share. The V and J genes are TRBV6-8 and TRBJ2-3; no clear D gene. The germline V gene encodes CDR1 MNHGY and CDR2 SAAAGT. This CDR3 has 14 residues. Trimming removed 2 bases at V and 0 bases at J, with 6 bases between. CDR3: CASSYRVSTDTQYF. The DNA for the CDR3 is TGTGCCAGCAGTTACCGGGTCAGCACAGATACGCAGTATTTT.

This clone was seen only a few times. V is TRBV4-1 and J is TRBJ2-2, with D unclear. V lost 0 bases to trimming and J lost 5 bases, with 7 bases between them. This CDR3 is 14 amino acids long. Germline V gene sequence: CDR1 MGHRA, CDR2 YSYEKL. The CDR3, as DNA: TGCGCCAGCAGCCAAGATCGGACGACCGGGGAGCTGTTTTTT. As protein: CASSQDRTTGELFF.

This clone counts as medium-sized. The J gene is TRBJ2-6, the V gene TRBV11-3; 9 bases match TRBD1. V lost 5 bases to trimming and J lost 3 bases; unmatched junction nucleotides: 11. The V gene's germline CDR1 is SGHNT and CDR2 YENEEA. This CDR3 is built from 18 residues. CDR3 sequence: CASSRFRDREVGANVLTF. CDR3 DNA sequence: TGTGCCAGCAGCCGCTTCCGGGACAGGGAGGTTGGGGCCAACGTCCTGACTTTC.

This clone came up a few times. The J gene is TRBJ1-2, the V gene TRBV6-8, with TRBD1 matching 7 bases. Germline CDR1 is MNHGY and CDR2 is SAAAGT. Unmatched junction bases numbered 4, after V lost 2 bases and J lost 4 bases. The CDR3 has 14 amino acids. The DNA of the CDR3 is TGTGCCAGCAGTTACGACAGGGCTCCCTATGGCTACACCTTC. This sequence encodes CASSYDRAPYGYTF.

This clone was counted only a few times. The J gene is TRBJ1-3, the V gene TRBV9, with TRBD1 identical over 7 bases. V was clipped by 3 bases and J by 1 base; unmatched bases: 4. The CDR3 is 15 residues long. The germline V gene has CDR1 SGDLS and CDR2 YYNGEE. CDR3 amino acids: CASSAQGDSGNTIYF. CDR3 sequence (DNA): TGTGCCAGCAGCGCTCAGGGGGATTCTGGAAACACCATATATTTT.